The 29 T cell receptor beta chains below all came from one sample that was sequenced in a study of regulatory T cells in long-lasting Graves disease. Relying on iRepertoire HTBI primers and Arm-PCR of CDR3 regions, the team built TCR beta libraries. TCRdb redid the calling of the multiplex PCR reads with MiXCR, one entry per CDR3 protein. The table lists 350,000 to 550,000 distinct CDR3 sequences, 16% of them singletons. Time point given: newly diagnosed GD, antithyroid drugs for less than 3 months. The authors made the TCR library using RNA they extracted from PBMCs. These data were also reused for a study on T cells in Graves' hyperthyroidism and ophthalmopathy.

This specimen was peripheral blood mononuclear cells (PBMCs), taken at new diagnosis, from a patient treated with antithyroid drugs. The receptors here all came from a woman between 18 and 30 years old with Graves disease.

This clonotype was recorded at least ten times. V and J are TRBV28 and TRBJ2-5; 8 bases match TRBD1. CDR3 length: 16 amino acids. V lost 3 bases and J lost 2; bases outside the gene matches: 8. Germline V lookup: CDR1 MDHEN, CDR2 SYDVKM. The CDR3 region has the DNA TGTGCCAGCAGTTTGGCAGGACAGGGTCCTCAAGAGACCCAGTACTTC. Translating it yields CASSLAGQGPQETQYF.

This clonotype was observed many times. This chain joins TRBV3-1 and TRBJ1-2, with 12 bases that match TRBD1. The germline gives CDR1 LGHDT, CDR2 YNNKEL (reference sequence). This CDR3 region has 15 residues. The V gene end was trimmed by 3 bases and the J gene end by 6 bases; junction bases not matched to a gene: 5. The CDR3 coding sequence is TGTGCCAGCAGCCACGGTGGGACAGGGGGCAATGGCTACACCTTC. The encoded protein is CASSHGGTGGNGYTF. The full variable domain, rest sourced from reference TRBV3-1 and TRBJ1-2, is DTAVSQTPKYLVTQMGNDKSIKCEQNLGHDTMYWYKQDSKKFLKIMFSYNNKELIINETVPNRFSPKSPDKAHLNLHINSLELGDSAVYFCASSHGGTGGNGYTFGSGTRLTVV.

This clonotype was detected many times. J is TRBJ1-2 and V is TRBV28; 7 bases are shared with TRBD1. This CDR3 spans 14 amino acids. Unmatched junction bases numbered 4, after V lost 5 bases and J lost 1 base. Looked up from germline, CDR1 is MDHEN and CDR2 is SYDVKM. The CDR3 region is CASSGQVLNYGYTF. CDR3 nucleotides: TGTGCCAGCAGTGGACAGGTCCTTAACTATGGCTACACCTTC.

On this clonotype: The DNA is omitted, as the CDR3 cannot be located on it reliably, and the CDR3 follows TCRdb's listing. V gene TRBV28 combines with J gene TRBJ2-5; no DNA check was done on the table's D call, TRBD1. Ends included, the CDR3 has 21 residues. CDR1 MDHEN and CDR2 SYDVKM come from the germline V gene. CDR3 region: CASRTSAVYLCASTPRETQYF.

Many counts were recorded for this clonotype. The chain carries TRBV2 and TRBJ1-4; 8 bases are a match to TRBD1. V lost 6 bases and J lost 5; bases outside the gene matches: 5. This CDR3 region has 14 residues. Germline CDR1 is SNHLY and CDR2 is FYNNEI. CDR3 region: CASRPGTGNEKLFF. Written as DNA, the CDR3 is TGTGCCAGCAGACCCGGGACAGGAAATGAAAAACTGTTTTTT. The full variable domain, its missing parts supplied by reference TRBV2 and TRBJ1-4, is EPEVTQTPSHQVTQMGQEVILRCVPISNHLYFYWYRQILGQKVEFLVSFYNNEISEKSEIFDDQFSVERPDGSNFTLKIRSTKLEDSAMYFCASRPGTGNEKLFFGSGTQLSVL.

This clonotype was detected only a few times. The chain links TRBV29-1 to TRBJ2-7; D not resolved. From germline, CDR1 is SQVTM and CDR2 ANQGSEA. This CDR3 spans 11 amino acids. Trimming removed 2 bases at V and 3 bases at J, with 5 bases between. CDR3 protein: CSVEWVYEQYF. The CDR3 bases are TGCAGCGTTGAATGGGTCTACGAGCAGTACTTC.

This clonotype occurred a few times. The chain couples TRBV29-1 to TRBJ1-1; no clear D gene. Germline CDR1 is SQVTM and CDR2 is ANQGSEA. This CDR3 contains 11 residues. V lost 5 bases and J 11 bases, leaving 15 bases between the germline ends. The CDR3 sequence: CSVLVLGFAFF. CDR3 coding DNA: TGCAGCGTTCTTGTATTAGGCTTTGCTTTCTTT.

This clonotype was counted at least ten times. The chain carries TRBV14 and TRBJ2-1; 9 positions match TRBD2. Trimming cost V 4 bases and J 4 bases; bases outside gene matches: 2. This CDR3 has 14 amino acids. The germline CDR1 and CDR2 sequences are SGHDN and FVKESK. In DNA, the CDR3 is TGTGCCAGCAGCCGGGGACTAGCATACAATGAGCAGTTCTTC. This codes for CASSRGLAYNEQFF.

This clonotype has at least ten counts. The chain is built from TRBV29-1 and TRBJ2-7; 10 bases fit TRBD2. The trim removed 2 bases at V and 1 base at J, leaving 8 bases unmatched. CDR1 is SQVTM, CDR2 ANQGSEA, per germline. The CDR3 loop spans 16 amino acids. This CDR3 reads CSVEKGAGGPSYEQYF. In DNA, the CDR3 is TGCAGCGTTGAAAAAGGAGCGGGAGGGCCTTCCTACGAGCAGTACTTC.

This clonotype was counted at least ten times. The gene calls are TRBV29-1 and TRBJ1-4, with D maybe TRBD1 (6 bases). This CDR3 is 12 amino acids long. Trimming took 5 bases from V and 8 from J, leaving 12 bases between them. Germline CDR1 and CDR2: SQVTM and ANQGSEA. The CDR3, as DNA: TGCAGCGTTCGAGGGGGGATGGAAAAACTGTTTTTT. This translates into CSVRGGMEKLFF.

This clonotype was seen more than once but under ten times. The J gene is TRBJ1-6, the V gene TRBV11-3; a weak D match, TRBD1 (5 bases). This CDR3 has 16 residues. Germline V gives CDR1 SGHNT, CDR2 YENEEA. V lost 3 bases, J lost 0 bases, and 9 bases lay in between. CDR3 region: CASSFQRGSYNSPLHF. CDR3 nucleotide sequence: TGTGCCAGCAGCTTTCAGAGGGGCTCCTATAATTCACCCCTCCACTTT.

This clonotype was seen at least ten times. The rearrangement uses TRBV6-4 and TRBJ2-2; D tentatively reads TRBD1 or TRBD2 (6 bases each). The ends were cut back, 5 bases at V and 4 bases at J, with 11 bases in the middle. The CDR3 extends over 14 amino acids. Germline CDR1 is MRHNA and CDR2 is SNTAGT. This CDR3 reads CASSPQGGTGELFF. The CDR3 DNA sequence: TGTGCCAGCAGTCCACAGGGAGGCACCGGGGAGCTGTTTTTT.

This clonotype was detected many times. The chain carries TRBV28 and TRBJ1-1; weak D call: TRBD1 (6 bases). V lost 0 bases to trimming and J lost 2 bases, with 10 bases between them. This CDR3 contains 15 residues. From germline, CDR1 is MDHEN and CDR2 SYDVKM. CDR3 sequence reads: CASSLWGGFNTEAFF. The DNA for the CDR3 is TGTGCCAGCAGTTTATGGGGGGGCTTTAACACTGAAGCTTTCTTT. The full variable domain, rest sourced from reference TRBV28 and TRBJ1-1, is DVKVTQSSRYLVKRTGEKVFLECVQDMDHENMFWYRQDPGLGLRLIYFSYDVKMKEKGDIPEGYSVSREKKERFSLILESASTNQTSMYLCASSLWGGFNTEAFFGQGTRLTVV.

The rearrangement links TRBV14 to TRBJ2-1, with 7 bases lining up with TRBD1. Germline V gene data show CDR1 as SGHDN and CDR2 as FVKESK. CDR3 length equals 18 residues. J gave up 8 bases and V 4 bases, and 20 bases lay outside the gene matches. The CDR3 here is CASSPVTHRGRIGYEQFF. The CDR3, as DNA: TGTGCCAGCAGCCCCGTTACTCACAGGGGTCGGATAGGCTATGAGCAGTTCTTC.

At least ten counts were recorded for this clonotype. The gene calls are TRBV4-1 and TRBJ1-5; possibly TRBD1 for D (5 bases). The V end lost 1 base, the J end lost 5 bases, and 6 bases lay between the germline ends. Germline-derived CDR1 and CDR2 are MGHRA and YSYEKL. This CDR3 contains 13 residues. CDR3 region: CASSQGGDQPQHF. CDR3 bases: TGCGCCAGCAGCCAAGGGGGGGATCAGCCCCAGCATTTT.

This chain connects TRBV29-1 to TRBJ2-2; no clear D. This CDR3 is 11 amino acids long. Germline-derived CDR1 and CDR2 are SQVTM and ANQGSEA. V was clipped by 4 bases and J by 7 bases, with 7 bases between them. This CDR3 reads CSVVEVGELFF. In DNA, the CDR3 is TGCAGCGTTGTAGAGGTCGGGGAGCTGTTTTTT.

This clonotype has ten or more counts. This chain connects TRBV5-1 to TRBJ2-1, with 9 nucleotides matching TRBD1. V shed 1 base and J 7 bases; nucleotides not matched to a gene: 12. CDR1 is SGHRS, CDR2 YFSETQ, per germline. The CDR3 loop spans 17 amino acids. CDR3 protein: CASSLLGLGQGTNEQFF. As DNA, the CDR3 is TGCGCCAGCAGCTTGCTCGGTCTGGGACAGGGTACAAATGAGCAGTTCTTC.

The genes are TRBV3-1 and TRBJ2-1; D is undetermined. The V gene's germline CDR1 is LGHDT and CDR2 YNNKEL (reference sequence). The CDR3 sequence is 14 residues long. V was shortened by 6 bases and J by 4 bases, with 13 bases between the two germline ends. The CDR3 sequence is CASRASSGYNEQFF. The CDR3 coding sequence is TGTGCCAGCAGGGCCTCGTCGGGTTACAATGAGCAGTTCTTC.

The chain has TRBV6-2 or TRBV6-3 and TRBJ2-5; D remains unclear. Germline V gene lookup returns CDR1 MNHEY and CDR2 SVGEGT. The CDR3 spans 15 residues. V was shortened by 0 bases and J by 1 base, with 9 bases between the two germline ends. Written as DNA, the CDR3 is TGTGCCAGCAGTTACTCGAGAGACTCCCAAGAGACCCAGTACTTC. Translation gives CASSYSRDSQETQYF.

This clonotype has at least ten counts. V and J are TRBV7-2 and TRBJ2-3; a weak D match, TRBD2 (6 bases). CDR3 length: 15 residues. Germline CDR1 reads SGHTA; CDR2 reads FQGNSA. The V and J ends lost 3 bases and 1 base respectively, with 11 bases between them. This CDR3 is CASSFAGFGTDTQYF. The CDR3 DNA reads as TGTGCCAGCAGCTTTGCGGGATTTGGCACAGATACGCAGTATTTT.

This chain connects TRBV2 to TRBJ1-4; D remains ambiguous. Deletions cut 5 bases from V and 0 bases from J, with 1 base between. Germline V lookup: CDR1 SNHLY, CDR2 FYNNEI. This CDR3 has 12 amino acids. The CDR3 region has the DNA TGTGCCAGCAGTACAACTAATGAAAAACTGTTTTTT. Residues: CASSTTNEKLFF.

This clonotype was recorded at least ten times. V usage is TRBV7-2 and J usage is TRBJ2-1, with 9 positions matching TRBD2. V gave up 4 bases and J gave up 0 bases; unmatched junction bases: 1. This CDR3 is 15 amino acids long. CDR1 is SGHTA, CDR2 FQGNSA, per germline. The CDR3 coding sequence is TGTGCCAGCAGCTCGACTAGCGGCTCCTACAATGAGCAGTTCTTC. Amino acid sequence: CASSSTSGSYNEQFF. Combining the CDR3 with reference TRBV7-2 and TRBJ2-1 gives the whole variable domain GAGVSQSPSNKVTEKGKDVELRCDPISGHTALYWYRQSLGQGLEFLIYFQGNSAPDKSGLPSDRFSAERTGGSVSTLTIQRTQQEDSAVYLCASSSTSGSYNEQFFGPGTRLTVL.

This clonotype occurred a few times. A single base separates this from a much larger clone, so it may be a read error. This chain connects TRBV3-1 to TRBJ2-7; D call uncertain. V lost 0 bases, J lost 6 bases, and 3 bases lay in between. The CDR3 length is 11 residues. Germline V gene sequence: CDR1 LGHDT, CDR2 YNNKEL (reference sequence). The CDR3 DNA is TGTGCCAGCAGCCAAGAGGCCGAGCAGTACTTC. It is translated as CASSQEAEQYF.

This clonotype was seen a handful of times. The chain is built from TRBV29-1 and TRBJ1-1; D possibly corresponds to TRBD1 (6 bases). Per germline, CDR1 SQVTM and CDR2 ANQGSEA. Trimming left V 7 bases short and J 1 base short, with 25 bases between. There are 17 residues in the CDR3. The CDR3 here is CSGQGMGRAGANTEAFF. Written as DNA, the CDR3 is TGCAGCGGGCAAGGGATGGGCAGGGCGGGGGCGAACACTGAAGCTTTCTTT.

This clonotype has just a few counts. The chain links TRBV29-1 to TRBJ2-5; D remains ambiguous. The V gene lost 8 bases and the J gene lost 5 bases, with 15 bases spanning the gap. CDR1 SQVTM and CDR2 ANQGSEA come from the germline V gene. CDR3 length equals 12 residues. The CDR3 DNA reads TGCAGCAGCGTCTCTGGGCTGGAGACCCAGTACTTC. Its protein product is CSSVSGLETQYF.

This clonotype has ten or more counts. The chain recombines TRBV6-1 with TRBJ2-1; D ambiguous. This CDR3 has 14 residues. V was shortened by 6 bases and J by 0 bases, with 9 bases between the two germline ends. Germline V gives CDR1 MNHNS, CDR2 SASEGT. CDR3 DNA: TGTGCCAGCAGCGGACCTGACTCCTACAATGAGCAGTTCTTC. Its protein product is CASSGPDSYNEQFF.

This clonotype was counted only a few times. The gene calls are TRBV20-1 and TRBJ1-4, with D unclear. CDR3 length: 12 residues. Germline CDR1 is DFQATT and CDR2 is SNEGSKA (reference sequence). Trimming took 2 bases from V and 4 from J, leaving 5 bases between them. CDR3 nucleotide sequence: TGCAGTGCTAGAACGAATAATGAAAAACTGTTTTTT. Amino acid sequence: CSARTNNEKLFF.

This clonotype was counted ten times or more. V is TRBV3-1 and J is TRBJ2-5, with 12 bases lining up with TRBD1. V lost 0 bases and J lost 2; bases outside the gene matches: 4. CDR3 length: 17 amino acids. Per the germline V gene, CDR1 is LGHDT and CDR2 is YNNKEL (reference sequence). Written as DNA, the CDR3 is TGTGCCAGCAGCCAAGATGGGACAGGGGGCCGTCAAGAGACCCAGTACTTC. It translates to CASSQDGTGGRQETQYF.

The chain uses TRBV5-1 and TRBJ1-1, with D tentatively TRBD1 (6 bases). V was shortened by 2 bases and J by 5 bases, with 13 bases between the two germline ends. Germline V gene lookup returns CDR1 SGHRS and CDR2 YFSETQ. This CDR3 comprises 14 residues. CDR3 region: CASSFGGARTEAFF. CDR3 in DNA: TGCGCCAGCAGCTTCGGGGGGGCGCGGACTGAAGCTTTCTTT.